This entry lists 23 T cell receptor beta chains sequenced from one sample in a study of identifying expanded T cells in peripheral blood. TCRdb's copy holds only in-frame clones and misses some; the assay was immunoSEQ multiplex PCR. Seen here are approximately 100,000 clones, 75% to 90% observed once, and the top ten hold over 15%. Sequences were obtained from blood. The receptor source for this set is a person aged 18 to 70 in good health.

The chain combines TRBV5-1 with TRBJ2-5; D might be TRBD2 (6 bases). Trimming removed 0 bases from V and 5 bases from J, with 14 bases in between. CDR1 SGHRS and CDR2 YFSETQ come from the germline V gene. The CDR3 is 15 amino acids. The DNA for the CDR3 is TGCGCCAGCAGCTTGGCCGGGACTTCTGGCGAGACCCAGTACTTC. Amino acids: CASSLAGTSGETQYF. Based on the CDR3 plus reference TRBV5-1 and TRBJ2-5, the full variable domain is KAGVTQTPRYLIKTRGQQVTLSCSPISGHRSVSWYQQTPGQGLQFLFEYFSETQRNKGNFPGRFSGRQFSNSRSEMNVSTLELGDSALYLCASSLAGTSGETQYFGPGTRLLVL.

The rearrangement uses TRBV7-8 and TRBJ2-7, with TRBD1 matching over 7 bases. The CDR3 is 14 amino acids. J gave up 0 bases and V 3 bases, and 2 bases lay outside the gene matches. CDR1 is SGHVS, CDR2 FQNEAQ, per germline. The CDR3: CASSLGQSSYEQYF. CDR3 DNA: TGTGCCAGCAGCTTGGGACAGTCCTCCTACGAGCAGTACTTC.

The chain uses TRBV9 and TRBJ2-1; 11 bases agree with TRBD2. J was trimmed by 12 bases and V by 2 bases; bases with no gene match: 7. This CDR3 spans 14 amino acids. Germline V gives CDR1 SGDLS, CDR2 YYNGEE. Here the CDR3 DNA reads TGTGCCAGCAGCGTCGCTAGCGGGGGGCCGCGGCAGTTCTTC. This encodes CASSVASGGPRQFF. Using reference TRBV9 and TRBJ2-1 for the parts outside the CDR3, the full variable domain is DSGVTQTPKHLITATGQRVTLRCSPRSGDLSVYWYQQSLDQGLQFLIQYYNGEERAKGNILERFSAQQFPDLHSELNLSSLELGDSALYFCASSVASGGPRQFFGPGTRLTVL.

This clone was detected once. This chain connects TRBV19 to TRBJ1-1; D unclear. Germline assignment: CDR1 LNHDA and CDR2 SQIVND (reference sequence). The CDR3 has 13 residues. V shed 5 bases and J shed 3 bases, with 10 bases lying between them. The DNA of the CDR3 is TGTGCCAGTAGTCCGGGTTGGGACACTGAAGCTTTCTTT. Its translation: CASSPGWDTEAFF.

The rearrangement uses TRBV10-3 and TRBJ1-1; D call uncertain. The V and J ends lost 10 bases and 0 bases respectively, with 15 bases between them. This CDR3 comprises 14 residues. The germline V gene encodes CDR1 ENHRY and CDR2 SYGVKD. CDR3 bases: TGTGCCACCCAGATAGAATCTGTGAACACTGAAGCTTTCTTT. Protein product: CATQIESVNTEAFF.

This chain links TRBV4-3 with TRBJ2-4, with 9 bases fitting TRBD2. Per germline, CDR1 LGHNA and CDR2 YSLEER. The CDR3 loop spans 15 amino acids. J lost 4 bases, V lost 2 bases, and 3 bases had no gene match. CDR3 in DNA: TGCGCCAGCAGCCAATTAGCGGGGGTGAAAAACATTCAGTACTTC. Its translation: CASSQLAGVKNIQYF.

The V and J genes are TRBV5-1 and TRBJ1-1; perhaps TRBD1 as D (5 bases). The CDR3 covers 14 residues. V was clipped by 2 bases and J by 2 bases, with 10 bases between them. Germline-derived CDR1 and CDR2 are SGHRS and YFSETQ. CDR3: CASSLTTGNTEAFF. The CDR3 nucleotides read TGCGCCAGCAGCTTAACTACAGGAAACACTGAAGCTTTCTTT.

The chain joins TRBV5-4 to TRBJ2-7; unclear D gene. CDR1 is SGHNT and CDR2 is YYREEE in the germline V gene (reference sequence). The CDR3 is 13 residues long. V gave up 2 bases and J gave up 7 bases, with 13 bases separating them. CDR3 in DNA: TGTGCCAGCAGCTTCACGATGATATCGGAGCAGTACTTC. Translated, it gives CASSFTMISEQYF.

J is TRBJ1-6 and V is TRBV15; D is uncertain. The CDR3 contains 15 residues. The germline gives CDR1 LNHNV, CDR2 YYDKDF (reference sequence). Trimming removed 0 bases from V and 7 bases from J, with 10 bases in between. The CDR3 spells CATSRESYGNSPLHF. CDR3 nucleotides: TGTGCCACCAGCAGAGAGTCGTACGGCAATTCACCCCTCCACTTT.

The rearrangement links TRBV28 to TRBJ2-5; tentatively, D is TRBD1 (6 bases). V was shortened by 5 bases and J by 2 bases, with 21 bases between the two germline ends. The germline V gene has CDR1 MDHEN and CDR2 SYDVKM. This CDR3 comprises 17 residues. The CDR3 nucleotides are TGTGCCAGCAGTGGGGATACAGGGTGGTGGGGACAAGAGACCCAGTACTTC. Its protein is CASSGDTGWWGQETQYF. Full variable domain (outside the CDR3, taken from reference TRBV28 and TRBJ2-5): DVKVTQSSRYLVKRTGEKVFLECVQDMDHENMFWYRQDPGLGLRLIYFSYDVKMKEKGDIPEGYSVSREKKERFSLILESASTNQTSMYLCASSGDTGWWGQETQYFGPGTRLLVL.

This clone was observed a few times. The chain uses TRBV4-1 and TRBJ1-5; D unresolved. Germline CDR1 and CDR2: MGHRA and YSYEKL. V was trimmed by 1 base and J by 1 base, leaving 2 bases between them. The CDR3 spans 13 residues. The CDR3 sequence: CASSQVSNQPQHF. CDR3 nucleotides: TGCGCCAGCAGCCAAGTGAGCAATCAGCCCCAGCATTTT.

The chain combines TRBV18 with TRBJ1-2, with D possibly being TRBD1 (6 bases). The V end was cut by 2 bases, the J end by 2 bases, with 15 bases between. The CDR3 extends over 16 amino acids. CDR1 is KGHSH, CDR2 LQKENI, per germline. CDR3 bases: TGTGCCAGCTCACCAGATCAGGGGATGGTGAACTATGGCTACACCTTC. It encodes CASSPDQGMVNYGYTF.

The rearrangement joins TRBV14 to TRBJ1-4, with 7 bases that match TRBD1. Germline V gene lookup returns CDR1 SGHDN and CDR2 FVKESK. The ends lost 2 bases at V and 3 bases at J; junction bases unmatched: 3. This CDR3 contains 15 residues. The CDR3 loop reads CASSQMTGPNEKLFF. In nucleotides, the CDR3 is TGTGCCAGCAGCCAAATGACAGGGCCTAATGAAAAACTGTTTTTT.

This chain links TRBV15 with TRBJ2-7; 8 nucleotides match TRBD1. The V gene end was trimmed by 0 bases and the J gene end by 2 bases; junction bases not matched to a gene: 6. The CDR3 totals 16 residues. Germline values: CDR1 LNHNV, CDR2 YYDKDF (reference sequence). CDR3 protein: CATSRDLKQGAYEQYF. In DNA, the CDR3 is TGTGCCACCAGCAGAGACTTAAAACAGGGGGCCTACGAGCAGTACTTC.

The chain combines TRBV5-4 with TRBJ1-4, with 7 bases that match TRBD1. This CDR3 region has 13 residues. Per the germline V gene, CDR1 is SGHNT and CDR2 is YYREEE (reference sequence). Unmatched junction bases numbered 10, after V lost 10 bases and J lost 7 bases. In DNA, the CDR3 is TGTGCCGGGGGGAGCAGGGGGAGTGAAAAACTGTTTTTT. Its protein is CAGGSRGSEKLFF. The whole variable domain, filled in from reference TRBV5-4 and TRBJ1-4, reads ETGVTQSPTHLIKTRGQQVTLRCSSQSGHNTVSWYQQALGQGPQFIFQYYREEENGRGNFPPRFSGLQFPNYSSELNVNALELDDSALYLCAGGSRGSEKLFFGSGTQLSVL.

This clone came up a few times. The chain is built from TRBV11-2 and TRBJ1-1, with unresolved D. CDR1 is SGHAT, CDR2 FQNNGV, per germline. With 5 bases removed from V and 4 bases from J, the gap between germline ends came to 5 bases. This CDR3 contains 11 residues. DNA of the CDR3: TGTGCCAGCAGCCATTCCACTGAAGCTTTCTTT. It specifies CASSHSTEAFF.

The CDR3 here is CASSSRYNSPLHF. CDR3 bases: TGTGCCAGCAGTTCCAGATATAATTCACCCCTCCACTTT. The chain joins TRBV2 to TRBJ1-6, with D unresolved. Germline CDR1 SNHLY, CDR2 FYNNEI. The CDR3 loop spans 13 amino acids. With 5 bases removed from V and 4 bases from J, the gap between germline ends came to 6 bases.

The CDR3 coding sequence is TGCGCCAGCAGCCTAATACAGGGGGCAAGTTACGAGCAGTACTTC. It is translated as CASSLIQGASYEQYF. The V gene is TRBV4-1, the J gene TRBJ2-7, with 9 nucleotides matching TRBD1. The ends lost 4 bases at V and 4 bases at J; junction bases unmatched: 8. CDR1 and CDR2 from the germline V gene are MGHRA and YSYEKL. The length of the CDR3 is 15 residues.

This clone showed up just once. The genes are TRBV7-2 and TRBJ2-2; no clear D. Germline V gene lookup returns CDR1 SGHTA and CDR2 FQGNSA. The CDR3 contains 18 residues. V was clipped by 2 bases and J by 0 bases, with 16 bases between them. CDR3 protein: CASSLILLSSSNTGELFF. CDR3 bases: TGTGCCAGCAGCTTAATTTTGCTCAGCTCCTCGAACACCGGGGAGCTGTTTTTT.

Concerning this clone itself: The same CDR3 can be traced to other DNA sequences in this sample. The chain carries TRBV6-1 and TRBJ1-6; the D gene is possibly TRBD1 (6 bases). The CDR3 extends over 14 amino acids. The germline V and J ends were trimmed by 3 bases and 9 bases, with 12 bases remaining between them. Germline V CDR1 and CDR2: MNHNS, SASEGT. CDR3: CASSDDRLGSPLHF. The CDR3 bases are TGTGCCAGCAGTGATGACAGGTTGGGTTCACCCCTCCACTTT.

This chain's CDR3 is CASSLAASYNEQFF. The DNA of the CDR3 is TGTGCCAGCAGCCTAGCGGCCTCCTACAATGAGCAGTTCTTC. The rearrangement links TRBV14 to TRBJ2-1; TRBD2 might be the D (6 bases). V gave up 4 bases and J gave up 0 bases, with 7 bases separating them. The CDR3 covers 14 residues. Germline loops: CDR1 SGHDN, CDR2 FVKESK.

This chain links TRBV5-1 with TRBJ2-7; D is undetermined. Trimming took 0 bases from V and 2 from J, leaving 6 bases between them. Germline CDR1 is SGHRS and CDR2 is YFSETQ. CDR3 length equals 13 residues. The CDR3 sequence is CASSLDRTYEQYF. Here the CDR3 DNA reads TGCGCCAGCAGCTTGGACCGAACCTACGAGCAGTACTTC.

The rearrangement joins TRBV5-4 to TRBJ1-5; D ambiguous. Germline loops: CDR1 SGHNT, CDR2 YYREEE (reference sequence). CDR3 size: 12 residues. V shed 1 base and J shed 3 bases, with 2 bases lying between them. CDR3 coding DNA: TGTGCCAGCAGCTTGAACAATCAGCCCCAGCATTTT. It encodes CASSLNNQPQHF.